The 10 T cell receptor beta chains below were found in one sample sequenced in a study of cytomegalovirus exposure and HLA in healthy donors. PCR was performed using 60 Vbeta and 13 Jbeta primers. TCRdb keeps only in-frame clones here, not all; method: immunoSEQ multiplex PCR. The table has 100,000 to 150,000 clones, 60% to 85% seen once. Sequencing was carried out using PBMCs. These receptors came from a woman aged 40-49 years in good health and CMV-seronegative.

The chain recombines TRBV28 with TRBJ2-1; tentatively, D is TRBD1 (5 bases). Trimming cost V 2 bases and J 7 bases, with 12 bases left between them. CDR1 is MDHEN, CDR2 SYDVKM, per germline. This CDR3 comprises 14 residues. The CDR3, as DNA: TGTGCCAGCAGTTTAGTCGACAGAGATAATGAGCAGTTCTTC. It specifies CASSLVDRDNEQFF.

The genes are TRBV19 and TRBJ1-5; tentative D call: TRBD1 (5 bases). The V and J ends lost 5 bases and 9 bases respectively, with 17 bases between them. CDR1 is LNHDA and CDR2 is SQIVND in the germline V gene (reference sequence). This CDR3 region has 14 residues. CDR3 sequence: CASSLQAYGGPQHF. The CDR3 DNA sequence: TGTGCCAGTAGTCTCCAAGCTTACGGGGGGCCCCAGCATTTT.

In DNA form, the CDR3 reads TGTGCCAGCAGTTTTTGGACAGGGGCGAACACCGGGGAGCTGTTTTTT. Its protein product is CASSFWTGANTGELFF. The chain carries TRBV27 and TRBJ2-2; 9 bases match TRBD1. Germline V lookup: CDR1 MNHEY, CDR2 SMNVEV (reference sequence). The CDR3 has 16 residues. The V gene end was trimmed by 3 bases and the J gene end by 0 bases; junction bases not matched to a gene: 2.

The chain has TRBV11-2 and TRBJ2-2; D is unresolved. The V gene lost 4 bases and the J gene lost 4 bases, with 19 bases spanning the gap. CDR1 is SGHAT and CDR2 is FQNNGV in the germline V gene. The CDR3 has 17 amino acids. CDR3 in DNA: TGTGCCAGCAGCTACAGCTTTTCGGCCTCTTTCACCGGGGAGCTGTTTTTT. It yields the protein CASSYSFSASFTGELFF.

CDR3: CASRDGQHSYEQYF. The CDR3 DNA sequence: TGCGCCAGCAGGGACGGACAGCACTCCTACGAGCAGTACTTC. This sequence joins TRBV5-1 and TRBJ2-7; a possible D gene is TRBD1 (6 bases). V gave up 5 bases and J gave up 0 bases, with 12 bases separating them. Germline-derived CDR1 and CDR2 are SGHRS and YFSETQ. There are 14 residues in the CDR3.

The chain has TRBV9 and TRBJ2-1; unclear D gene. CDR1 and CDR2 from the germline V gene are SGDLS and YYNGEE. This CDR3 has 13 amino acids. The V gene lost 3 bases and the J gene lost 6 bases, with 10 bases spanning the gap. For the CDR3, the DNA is TGTGCCAGCAGCGCCCCCGCGTTCAATGAGCAGTTCTTC. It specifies CASSAPAFNEQFF.

CDR3 loop: CASSLVSSTDTQYF. The DNA of the CDR3 is TGTGCCAGCAGCTTAGTGTCTTCCACAGATACGCAGTATTTT. V and J are TRBV7-6 and TRBJ2-3; no definite D call. This CDR3 is built from 14 residues. The V gene lost 1 base and the J gene lost 2 bases, with 7 bases spanning the gap. Germline-derived CDR1 and CDR2 are SGHVS and FNYEAQ.

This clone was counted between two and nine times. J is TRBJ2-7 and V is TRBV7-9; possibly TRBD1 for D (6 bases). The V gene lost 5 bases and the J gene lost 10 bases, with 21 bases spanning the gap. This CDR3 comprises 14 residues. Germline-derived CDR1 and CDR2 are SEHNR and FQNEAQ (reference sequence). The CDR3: CASSLQGLGTPQYF. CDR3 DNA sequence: TGTGCCAGCAGCCTACAGGGCCTCGGGACACCCCAGTACTTC.

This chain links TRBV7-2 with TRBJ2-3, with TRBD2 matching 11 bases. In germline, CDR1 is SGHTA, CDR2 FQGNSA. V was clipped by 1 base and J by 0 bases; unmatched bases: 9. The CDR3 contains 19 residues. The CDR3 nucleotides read TGTGCCAGCAGCTTAGTAGCTATAGCGGGGGGGATTAGCACAGATACGCAGTATTTT. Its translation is CASSLVAIAGGISTDTQYF.

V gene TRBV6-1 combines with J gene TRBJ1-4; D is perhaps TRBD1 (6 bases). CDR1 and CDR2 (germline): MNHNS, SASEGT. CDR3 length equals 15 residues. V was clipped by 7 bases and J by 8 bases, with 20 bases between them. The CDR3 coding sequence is TGTGCCAGCATCCCTCGGTGGGCAGGGGCCGAAAAACTGTTTTTT. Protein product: CASIPRWAGAEKLFF.